Shown below are 4 T cell receptor beta chains from a single sample sequenced in a study of vaccination and CD4 T cells after COVID-19. Time point denoted: late sampling 161 to 241 days after vaccination in a few convalescent patients. Documented treatment: approximately 11-day PBMC culture with coronavirus spike peptide pools or control peptides (ViraFEST assay). For these TCRs, the target antigens are not known. Scientists ran DNA taken from cultured CD4+ T cells through the Oncomine TCR Beta short-read assay for sequencing. TCRdb ran MiXCR on the PCR reads and lists one entry per CDR3 protein. The sample gives tens of thousands of distinct CDR3 sequences, roughly 33% of which show up once; over 10% is in the top ten. This sample comprised CD4+ T cells from blood, cultured in vitro, obtained about 7 months after SARS-CoV-2 vaccination. The origin of the receptors is a human donor who had recovered from COVID-19.

This chain joins TRBV7-6 and TRBJ1-6, with D hard to call. There are 16 residues in the CDR3. Germline CDR1 reads SGHVS; CDR2 reads FNYEAQ. Trimming removed 5 bases from V and 0 bases from J, with 11 bases in between. The CDR3: CASSRLDSSYNSPLHF. The CDR3 nucleotides read TGTGCCAGCAGCCGACTGGATAGCTCCTATAATTCACCCCTCCACTTT.

Comments on this clonotype: The germline gene is not matched at one end of the junction; a read error may be the cause. The V and J genes are TRBV7-7 and TRBJ1-1; D not certain. CDR3 length equals 14 residues. Germline V gene sequence: CDR1 SSHAT, CDR2 FNYEAQ (reference sequence). The CDR3 sequence is CASSLLPGDTEAFF. In nucleotides, the CDR3 is TGTGCTAGCAGCTTATTACCCGGGGACACTGAAGCTTTCTTT.

The V gene is TRBV7-9, the J gene TRBJ2-5, with 8 bases lining up with TRBD2. The germline CDR1 and CDR2 sequences are SEHNR and FQNEAQ (reference sequence). This CDR3 is built from 14 residues. V lost 11 bases to trimming and J lost 6 bases; unmatched junction nucleotides: 14. CDR3 DNA: TGTGCCGGGGGAGTTAGCGGGGCCTCGAAGACCCAGTACTTC. Residues: CAGGVSGASKTQYF.

CDR3 residues: CASTAYMTGVGYTF. DNA of the CDR3: TGTGCCAGTACCGCCTACATGACAGGGGTAGGCTACACCTTC. V is TRBV19 and J is TRBJ1-2; 8 bases agree with TRBD1. The trim removed 7 bases at V and 8 bases at J, leaving 12 bases unmatched. Germline CDR1 and CDR2: LNHDA and SQIVND (reference sequence). CDR3 length: 14 amino acids.